This TCR beta chain was sequenced in a study of blood T cell repertoires in COVID-19. Looked up from germline, CDR1 is SEHNR and CDR2 is FQNEAQ (reference sequence). This CDR3 comprises 13 residues. V was cut by 3 bases and J by 4 bases, with 10 bases left in between. This clone was picked up a small number of times. Clones were sequenced by immunoSEQ multiplex PCR, and TCRdb holds only the in-frame ones, with some missing. The sample has approximately 470,000 clones, about nine tenths seen once. Participants spanned ages about 18 to 95 years and resided in fewer than 30 US areas. Allocation to cohorts depended on clinical history reported by the participants.

This chain uses TRBV7-9 with TRBJ2-7; D uncertain. The specimen was PBMCs or T cells enriched from blood (not recorded which). The TCR originated in a woman aged 18 to 35 who had recovered from COVID-19. CDR3: CASSFQSSYEQYF. DNA of the CDR3: TGTGCCAGCAGCTTCCAGTCTAGTTACGAGCAGTACTTC.